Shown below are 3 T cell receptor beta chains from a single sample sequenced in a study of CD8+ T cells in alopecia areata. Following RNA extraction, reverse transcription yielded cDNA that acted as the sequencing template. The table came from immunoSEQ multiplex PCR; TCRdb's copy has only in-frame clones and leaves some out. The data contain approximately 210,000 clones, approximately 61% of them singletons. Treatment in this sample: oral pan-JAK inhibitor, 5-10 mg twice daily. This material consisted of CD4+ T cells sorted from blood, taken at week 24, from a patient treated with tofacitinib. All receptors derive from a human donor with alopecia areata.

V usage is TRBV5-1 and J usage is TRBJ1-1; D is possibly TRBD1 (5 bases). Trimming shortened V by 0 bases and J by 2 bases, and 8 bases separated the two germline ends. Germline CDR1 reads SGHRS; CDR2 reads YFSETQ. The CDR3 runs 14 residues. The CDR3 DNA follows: TGCGCCAGCAGCTTGGAGGACACCAACACTGAAGCTTTCTTT. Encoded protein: CASSLEDTNTEAFF.

This CDR3 reads CASSGSGGAVETQYF. The CDR3 coding sequence is TGTGCCAGCAGCGGGAGCGGGGGGGCTGTAGAGACCCAGTACTTC. The V and J genes are TRBV7-2 and TRBJ2-5; 10 bases fit TRBD2. Germline values: CDR1 SGHTA, CDR2 FQGNSA. The CDR3 is made up of 15 amino acids. V shed 5 bases, J shed 4 bases, and the junction held 7 bases outside the gene matches.

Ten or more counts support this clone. The CDR3 DNA is TGTGCCAGCAGCTTACAGGGGATTAACTATGGCTACACCTTC. Protein: CASSLQGINYGYTF. This chain joins TRBV7-2 and TRBJ1-2; a possible D gene is TRBD1 (6 bases). Germline CDR1 SGHTA, CDR2 FQGNSA. CDR3 length: 14 residues. V lost 2 bases and J lost 1, with 8 bases in between.